This T cell receptor beta chain was sequenced in a study of blood T cell repertoires in COVID-19. Background on the study: Samples came from the United States, Italy and Spain, spanning acute and convalescent COVID-19. T cells, B-cell-depleted T cells, or PBMCs supplied cDNA or gDNA.

The V and J ends lost 4 bases and 7 bases, in that order; junction bases with no gene match: 5. The germline V gene encodes CDR1 SQVTM and CDR2 ANQGSEA. The CDR3 has 13 residues. Per the original data handling: Amplification of reference gene primers provided the estimated nucleated cell counts. The repertoire was sequenced with immunoSEQ multiplex PCR; TCRdb's copy has only in-frame clones and lacks some. V, J and clone size derive from that table, while D and trimming were established from the DNA sequence. The sample consists of 80,000 to 95,000 clones, approximately 90% of them appearing once. The sequenced sample was peripheral blood. The genes are TRBV29-1 and TRBJ1-2, with 11 bases fitting TRBD1. The TCR was taken from a man aged 45-60 years with active or convalescent COVID-19. CDR3 DNA sequence: TGCAGCGTTGTCGGACAGGGGGCGCGTGGCTACACCTTC. It yields the protein CSVVGQGARGYTF.